This T cell receptor beta chain was found in a study of CD8+ T cells in alopecia areata. Turning to the study itself: Treatment with tofacitinib (6 to 18 months) was followed by 6 months off drug. Scoring of severity for treated patients was based on percentage of affected scalp area.

Points from the study as a whole: There were many expanded lesional clones persisting in scalp and blood during tofacitinib. A single nonresponder leaves the baseline CD8+ expansion link to response uncertain.

Sample treatment: oral pan-JAK inhibitor, 5-10 mg twice daily. About this clone itself: As yet, its antigen is unknown.

Following RNA extraction, reverse transcription yielded cDNA that acted as the sequencing template. TCRdb keeps only in-frame clones here, not all; method: immunoSEQ multiplex PCR. The table has about 260,000 clones, 60% seen once. This CDR3 comprises 16 residues. J lost 2 bases, V lost 1 base, and 10 bases had no gene match. CDR1 is GTSNPN, CDR2 SVGIG, per germline (reference sequence). This receptor was taken from a human donor with alopecia areata. The V call is TRBV30, the J call TRBJ1-2; 7 nucleotides match TRBD1. The sequences come from CD4+ T cells sorted from blood, collected around week 54, from a patient treated with tofacitinib. The CDR3 region is CAWSDRDREKNYGYTF. The DNA for the CDR3 is TGTGCCTGGAGTGACCGAGACAGGGAGAAGAACTATGGCTACACCTTC.